This T cell receptor beta chain was captured in a study of shared clonotypes between healthy human individuals. Points from the study as a whole: The rarefaction results pointed to incomplete sorted-subset sequencing despite large depth.

Investigators divided CD4+ cells into CD45RA+ naive and CD45RA-negative memory subsets. Some clones are missing from TCRdb's copy, which holds only in-frame ones; the method was immunoSEQ multiplex PCR. The repertoire includes under 2,500,000 clones, 90% to 97% of them detected once, and roughly 0.13% sits in the top ten. From germline, CDR1 is MNHNS and CDR2 SASEGT. This CDR3 comprises 14 residues. The V end was cut by 4 bases, the J end by 3 bases, with 12 bases between. This clone was picked up one time. The antigen remains unidentified. The chain carries TRBV6-1 and TRBJ1-1; TRBD1 might be the D (5 bases). The receptor comes from a man aged 18 to 30 in good health. Specimen: naive CD4+ T cells sorted from blood. Subset in this sample: CD45RA+ positively selected. The CDR3 DNA reads TGTGCCAGCAGTGGGGGCAGCGCTTACACTGAAGCTTTCTTT. It is translated as CASSGGSAYTEAFF.